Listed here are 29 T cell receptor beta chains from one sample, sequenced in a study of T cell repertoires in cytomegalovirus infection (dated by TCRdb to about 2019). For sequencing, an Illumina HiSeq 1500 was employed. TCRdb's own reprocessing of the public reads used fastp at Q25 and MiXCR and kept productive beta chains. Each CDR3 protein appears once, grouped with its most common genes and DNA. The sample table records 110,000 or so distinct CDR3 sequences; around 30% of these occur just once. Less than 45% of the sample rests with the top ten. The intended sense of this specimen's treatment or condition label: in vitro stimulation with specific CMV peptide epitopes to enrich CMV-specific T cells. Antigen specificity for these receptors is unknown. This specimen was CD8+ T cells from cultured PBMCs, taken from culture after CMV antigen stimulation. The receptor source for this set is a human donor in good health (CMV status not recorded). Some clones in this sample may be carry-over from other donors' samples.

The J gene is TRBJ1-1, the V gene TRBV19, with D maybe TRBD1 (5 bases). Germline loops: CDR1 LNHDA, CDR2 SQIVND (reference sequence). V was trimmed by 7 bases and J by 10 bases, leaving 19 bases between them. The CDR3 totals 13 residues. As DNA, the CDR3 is TGTGCCAGTACCCTTGGGGGGTTTTACGGAGCTTTCTTT. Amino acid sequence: CASTLGGFYGAFF.

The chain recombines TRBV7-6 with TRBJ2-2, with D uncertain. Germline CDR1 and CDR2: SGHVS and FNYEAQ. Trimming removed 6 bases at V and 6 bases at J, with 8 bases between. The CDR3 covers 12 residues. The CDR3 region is CASRASPGELFF. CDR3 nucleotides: TGTGCCAGCAGGGCATCACCCGGGGAGCTGTTTTTT.

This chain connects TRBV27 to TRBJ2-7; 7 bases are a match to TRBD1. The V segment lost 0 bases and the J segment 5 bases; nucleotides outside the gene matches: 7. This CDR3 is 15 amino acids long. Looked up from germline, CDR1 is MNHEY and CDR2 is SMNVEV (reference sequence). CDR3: CASSLSSGGHDEQYF. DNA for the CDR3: TGTGCCAGCAGTTTATCGTCAGGGGGACACGACGAGCAGTACTTC.

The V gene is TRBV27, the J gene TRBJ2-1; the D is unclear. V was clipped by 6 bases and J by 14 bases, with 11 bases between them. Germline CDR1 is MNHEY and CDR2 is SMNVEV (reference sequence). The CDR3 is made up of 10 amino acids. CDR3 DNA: TGTGCCAGCAGAGGGTGGACGGAGTTCTTC. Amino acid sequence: CASRGWTEFF.

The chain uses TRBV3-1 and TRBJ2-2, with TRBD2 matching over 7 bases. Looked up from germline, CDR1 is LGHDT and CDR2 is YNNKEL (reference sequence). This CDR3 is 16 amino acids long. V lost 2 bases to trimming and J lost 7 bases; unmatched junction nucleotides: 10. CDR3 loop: CASSQLSGAAGGELFF. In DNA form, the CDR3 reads TGTGCCAGCAGCCAATTAAGCGGGGCGGCCGGCGGGGAGCTGTTTTTT.

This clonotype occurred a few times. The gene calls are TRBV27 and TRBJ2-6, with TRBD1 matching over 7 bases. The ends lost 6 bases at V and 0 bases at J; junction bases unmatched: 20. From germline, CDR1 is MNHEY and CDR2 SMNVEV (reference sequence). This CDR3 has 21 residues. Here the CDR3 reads CASSYIWDSVTSHSGANVLTF. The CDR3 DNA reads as TGTGCCAGCAGCTACATATGGGACAGCGTTACAAGCCACTCTGGGGCCAACGTCCTGACTTTC.

The CDR3 DNA is TGTGCCAGCAAGCGACAGGGGCCGAACACCGGGGAGCTGTTTTTT. This gives the protein CASKRQGPNTGELFF. V usage is TRBV7-2 and J usage is TRBJ2-2; TRBD1 matches 8 bases. The CDR3 is 15 amino acids. Germline assignment: CDR1 SGHTA and CDR2 FQGNSA. With 7 bases clipped from V and 0 bases from J, the junction kept 4 bases outside the gene matches. Full variable domain (rest looked up from reference TRBV7-2 and TRBJ2-2): GAGVSQSPSNKVTEKGKDVELRCDPISGHTALYWYRQSLGQGLEFLIYFQGNSAPDKSGLPSDRFSAERTGGSVSTLTIQRTQQEDSAVYLCASKRQGPNTGELFFGEGSRLTVL.

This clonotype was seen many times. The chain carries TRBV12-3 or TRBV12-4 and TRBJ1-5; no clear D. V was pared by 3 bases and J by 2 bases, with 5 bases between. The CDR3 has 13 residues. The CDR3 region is CASSFYGNQPQHF. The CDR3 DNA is TGTGCCAGCAGTTTTTACGGCAATCAGCCCCAGCATTTT.

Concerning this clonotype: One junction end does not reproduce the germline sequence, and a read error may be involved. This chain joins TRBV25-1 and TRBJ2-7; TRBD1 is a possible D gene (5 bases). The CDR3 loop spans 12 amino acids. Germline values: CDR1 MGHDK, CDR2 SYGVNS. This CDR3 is CASSEGRVELYF. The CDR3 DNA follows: TGTGCCAGCAGTGAAGGCAGGGTCGAGCTGTACTTC.

CDR3 sequence: CASSLSYGDREAFF. The CDR3 DNA follows: TGTGCCAGCAGCTTATCCTATGGGGATCGGGAAGCTTTCTTT. This chain links TRBV7-9 with TRBJ1-1; D remains ambiguous. Germline loops: CDR1 SEHNR, CDR2 FQNEAQ (reference sequence). This CDR3 is 14 amino acids long. Between the trimmed V and J ends, which lost 2 bases and 8 bases, there was a span of 15 bases.

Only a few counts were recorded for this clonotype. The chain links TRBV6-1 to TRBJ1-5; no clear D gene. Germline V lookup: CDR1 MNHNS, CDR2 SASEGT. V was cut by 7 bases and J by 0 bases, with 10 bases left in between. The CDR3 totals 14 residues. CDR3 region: CASTGPDSNQPQHF. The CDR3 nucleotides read TGTGCCAGCACTGGGCCAGATAGCAATCAGCCCCAGCATTTT.

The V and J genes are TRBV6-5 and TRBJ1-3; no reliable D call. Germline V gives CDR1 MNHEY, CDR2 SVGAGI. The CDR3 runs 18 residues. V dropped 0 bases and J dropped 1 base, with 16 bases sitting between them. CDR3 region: CASSYSRGGRHSGNTIYF. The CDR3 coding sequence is TGTGCCAGCAGTTACTCGAGAGGAGGGAGGCATTCTGGAAACACCATATATTTT.

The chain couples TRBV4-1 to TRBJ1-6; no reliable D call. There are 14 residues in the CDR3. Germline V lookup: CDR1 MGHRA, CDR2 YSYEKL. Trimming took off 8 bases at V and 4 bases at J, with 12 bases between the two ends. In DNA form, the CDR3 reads TGCGCCAGCGGGCCGGAGCCTTATAATTCACCCCTCCACTTT. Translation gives CASGPEPYNSPLHF.

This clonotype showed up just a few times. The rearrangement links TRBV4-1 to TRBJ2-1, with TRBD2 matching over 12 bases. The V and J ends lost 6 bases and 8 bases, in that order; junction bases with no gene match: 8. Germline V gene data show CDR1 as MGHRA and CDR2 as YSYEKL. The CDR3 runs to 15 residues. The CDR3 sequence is CASRDPSGGAYEQFF. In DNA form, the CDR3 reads TGCGCCAGCAGAGACCCTAGCGGGGGGGCCTATGAGCAGTTCTTC.

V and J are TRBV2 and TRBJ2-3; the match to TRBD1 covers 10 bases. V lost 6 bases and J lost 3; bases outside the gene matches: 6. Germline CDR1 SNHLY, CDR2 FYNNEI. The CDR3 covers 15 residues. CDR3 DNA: TGTGCCAGCAGGGCCGGGACAGGGGTGACAGATACGCAGTATTTT. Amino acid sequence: CASRAGTGVTDTQYF.

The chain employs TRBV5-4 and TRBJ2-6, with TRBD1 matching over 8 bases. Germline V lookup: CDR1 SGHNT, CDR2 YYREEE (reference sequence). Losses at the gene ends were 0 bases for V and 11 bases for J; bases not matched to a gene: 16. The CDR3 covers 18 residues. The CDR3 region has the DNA TGTGCCAGCAGCTTGGACAGGGGGTTCGTTGGCCCAACGGACGTCCTGACTTTC. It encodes CASSLDRGFVGPTDVLTF.

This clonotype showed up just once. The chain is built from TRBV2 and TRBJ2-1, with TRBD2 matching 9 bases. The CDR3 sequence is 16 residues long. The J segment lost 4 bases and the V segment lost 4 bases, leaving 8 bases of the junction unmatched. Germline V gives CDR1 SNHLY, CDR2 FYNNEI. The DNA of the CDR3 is TGTGCCAGCAGTGGCCATAGCGGGGGTCCTTACAATGAGCAGTTCTTC. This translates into CASSGHSGGPYNEQFF.

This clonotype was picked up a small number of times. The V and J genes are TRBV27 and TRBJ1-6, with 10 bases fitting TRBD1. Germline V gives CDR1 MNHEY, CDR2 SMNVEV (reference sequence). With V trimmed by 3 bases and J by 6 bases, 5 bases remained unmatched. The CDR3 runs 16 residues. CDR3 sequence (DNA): TGTGCCAGCAGTTTCTTTAGGACAGGGGGTAATTCACCCCTCCACTTT. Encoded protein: CASSFFRTGGNSPLHF.

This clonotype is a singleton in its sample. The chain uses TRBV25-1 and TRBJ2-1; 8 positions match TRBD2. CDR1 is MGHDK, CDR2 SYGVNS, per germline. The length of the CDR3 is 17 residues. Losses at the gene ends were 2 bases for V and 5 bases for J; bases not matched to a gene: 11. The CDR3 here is CASSEGARAGEDNEQFF. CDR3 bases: TGTGCCAGCAGTGAAGGCGCCCGAGCGGGGGAAGACAATGAGCAGTTCTTC.

CDR3 amino acids: CASSEERLVNQPQHF. The CDR3 DNA reads as TGTGCCAGCAGTGAAGAGAGGCTGGTCAATCAGCCCCAGCATTTT. This chain joins TRBV2 and TRBJ1-5, with D unresolved. This CDR3 spans 15 amino acids. The germline V and J ends were trimmed by 1 base and 3 bases, with 10 bases remaining between them. CDR1 and CDR2 from the germline V gene are SNHLY and FYNNEI.

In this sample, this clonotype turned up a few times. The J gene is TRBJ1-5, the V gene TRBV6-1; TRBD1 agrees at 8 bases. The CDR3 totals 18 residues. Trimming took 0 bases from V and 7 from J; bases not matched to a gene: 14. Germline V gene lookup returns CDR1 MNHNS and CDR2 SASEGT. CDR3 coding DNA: TGTGCCAGCAGTGAAGCGCACAGGGGGTCAGGGCGTCGCCAGCCCCAGCATTTT. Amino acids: CASSEAHRGSGRRQPQHF.

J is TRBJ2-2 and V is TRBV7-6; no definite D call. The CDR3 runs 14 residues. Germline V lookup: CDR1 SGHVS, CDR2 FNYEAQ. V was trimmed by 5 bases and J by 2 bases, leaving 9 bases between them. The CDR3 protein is CASSRLPNTGELFF. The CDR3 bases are TGTGCCAGCAGCCGGCTTCCCAACACCGGGGAGCTGTTTTTT. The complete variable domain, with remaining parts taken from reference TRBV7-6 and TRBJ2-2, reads GAGVSQSPRYKVTKRGQDVALRCDPISGHVSLYWYRQALGQGPEFLTYFNYEAQQDKSGLPNDRFSAERPEGSISTLTIQRTEQRDSAMYRCASSRLPNTGELFFGEGSRLTVL.

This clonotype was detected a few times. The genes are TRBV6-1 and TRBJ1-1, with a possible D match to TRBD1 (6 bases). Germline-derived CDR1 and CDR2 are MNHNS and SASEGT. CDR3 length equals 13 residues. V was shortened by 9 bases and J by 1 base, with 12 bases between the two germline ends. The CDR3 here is CASIDRRNTEAFF. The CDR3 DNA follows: TGTGCCAGTATAGACAGGAGGAACACTGAAGCTTTCTTT.

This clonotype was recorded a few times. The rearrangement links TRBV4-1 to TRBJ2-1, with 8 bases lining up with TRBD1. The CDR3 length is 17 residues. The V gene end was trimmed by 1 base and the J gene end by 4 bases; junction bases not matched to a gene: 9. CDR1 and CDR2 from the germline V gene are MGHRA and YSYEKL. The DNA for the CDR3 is TGCGCCAGCAGCCAAGTCGCGAGACAGGGGTTGTACAATGAGCAGTTCTTC. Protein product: CASSQVARQGLYNEQFF.

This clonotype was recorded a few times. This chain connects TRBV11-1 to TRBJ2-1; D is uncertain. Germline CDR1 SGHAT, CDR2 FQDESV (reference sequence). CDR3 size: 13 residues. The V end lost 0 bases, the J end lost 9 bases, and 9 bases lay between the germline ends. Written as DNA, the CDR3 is TGTGCCAGCAGCTTAGCGGCAGGTTCTGAGCAGTTCTTC. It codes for CASSLAAGSEQFF.

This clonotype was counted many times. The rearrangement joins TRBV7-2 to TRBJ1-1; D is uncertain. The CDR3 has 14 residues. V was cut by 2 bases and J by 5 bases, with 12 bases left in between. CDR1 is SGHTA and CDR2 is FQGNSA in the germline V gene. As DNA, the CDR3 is TGTGCCAGCAGCTTAATGGGATGGCGGACTGAAGCTTTCTTT. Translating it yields CASSLMGWRTEAFF.

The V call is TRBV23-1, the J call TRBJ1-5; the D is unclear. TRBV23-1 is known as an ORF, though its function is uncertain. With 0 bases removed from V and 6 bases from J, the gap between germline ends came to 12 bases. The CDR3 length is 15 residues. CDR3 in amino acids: CASSQSARVCQPQHF. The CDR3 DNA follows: TGCGCCAGCAGTCAATCCGCGAGGGTCTGTCAGCCCCAGCATTTT.

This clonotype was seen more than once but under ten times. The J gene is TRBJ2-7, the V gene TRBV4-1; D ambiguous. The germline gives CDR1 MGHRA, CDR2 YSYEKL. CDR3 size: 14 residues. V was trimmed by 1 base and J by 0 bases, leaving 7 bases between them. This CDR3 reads CASSQATSSYEQYF. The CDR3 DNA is TGCGCCAGCAGCCAAGCTACCAGCTCCTACGAGCAGTACTTC.

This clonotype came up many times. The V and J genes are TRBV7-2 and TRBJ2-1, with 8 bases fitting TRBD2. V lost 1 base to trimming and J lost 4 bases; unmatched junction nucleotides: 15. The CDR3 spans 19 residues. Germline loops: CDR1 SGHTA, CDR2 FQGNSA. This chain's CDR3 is CASSLDPGFKGGGYNEQFF. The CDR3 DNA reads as TGTGCCAGCAGCTTAGACCCGGGGTTTAAGGGCGGGGGGTACAATGAGCAGTTCTTC.